This T cell receptor (beta chain) was identified in a study of control samples from healthy donors and cancer patients. Germline lookup yields CDR1 SGHNT and CDR2 YYREEE (reference sequence). The CDR3 runs to 14 residues. V shed 4 bases, J shed 6 bases, and the junction held 5 bases outside the gene matches. The data were produced by immunoSEQ multiplex PCR, yet TCRdb's version contains in-frame clones alone and is incomplete. The data show some 150,000 clones, about nine tenths seen once. The sample comprised blood. The TCR originated in a man aged 25 to 45 in good health. The V gene is TRBV5-4, the J gene TRBJ1-4; 8 nucleotides agree with TRBD1. CDR3 sequence: CASSPGGEYEKLFF. The DNA of the CDR3 is TGTGCCAGCAGCCCAGGGGGCGAATATGAAAAACTGTTTTTT.